The following is a TCR beta chain sequence with its context. Produced via immunoSEQ multiplex PCR; TCRdb's table is partial and in-frame only. The data contain more than 300,000 clones, roughly nine tenths of them singletons. These data are taken from a study of blood T cell repertoires in COVID-19. The CDR3 is 15 residues long. Germline CDR1 and CDR2: KGHSH and LQKENI. J was trimmed by 9 bases and V by 0 bases; bases with no gene match: 7. The sample taken for sequencing was PBMCs or T cells enriched from blood (not recorded which). The chain is built from TRBV18 and TRBJ2-1, with 8 bases fitting TRBD1. The origin of this receptor is a woman aged 40 to 55 who had been exposed to COVID-19. DNA of the CDR3: TGTGCCAGCTCACCACCCCAGGGGGCGTGGGGTGAGCAGTTCTTC. Amino acid sequence: CASSPPQGAWGEQFF.